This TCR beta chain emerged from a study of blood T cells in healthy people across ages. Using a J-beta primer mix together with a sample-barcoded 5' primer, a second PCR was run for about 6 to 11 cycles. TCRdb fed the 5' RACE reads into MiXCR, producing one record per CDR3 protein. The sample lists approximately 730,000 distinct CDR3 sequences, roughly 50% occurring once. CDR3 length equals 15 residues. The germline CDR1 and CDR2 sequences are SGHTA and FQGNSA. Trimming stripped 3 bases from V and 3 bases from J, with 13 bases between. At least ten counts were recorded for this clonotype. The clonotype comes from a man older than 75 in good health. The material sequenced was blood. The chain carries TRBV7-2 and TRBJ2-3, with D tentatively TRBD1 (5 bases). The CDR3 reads CASSLQGTRTDTQYF. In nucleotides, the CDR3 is TGTGCCAGCAGCTTGCAGGGAACAAGGACAGATACGCAGTATTTT.